This T cell receptor beta chain was retrieved from a study of cytomegalovirus exposure and HLA in healthy donors. Findings and limits, study-wide: The Asian-associated ancestry cluster reportedly had fewer N-insertions than the roughly 700-donor mean in a later analysis. Exclusion as indistinguishable affected some V segments, including TRBV6-2 and TRBV6-3. The authors listed 164 TCR beta chains as cytomegalovirus-associated. Sequencing likely caused a cluster of highly shared sequence variants.

Amplification used 60 Vbeta primers and 13 Jbeta primers. The method was immunoSEQ multiplex PCR; TCRdb's version includes in-frame clones alone and lacks a portion of them. The repertoire includes some 200,000 clones, roughly four fifths of them detected once, and around 1.6% sits in the top ten. Of note for this clone: Its antigen is as yet unknown.

Trimming removed 1 base at V and 1 base at J, with 9 bases between. This CDR3 is built from 15 residues. The germline gives CDR1 SGHVS, CDR2 FNYEAQ. Sample: PBMCs. This sequence originates from a man aged 45-60 years in good health and CMV-seronegative. The gene calls are TRBV7-6 and TRBJ2-3; D not certain. The CDR3 protein is CASSLGPGRTDTQYF. The DNA of the CDR3 is TGTGCCAGCAGCTTAGGGCCAGGCCGCACAGATACGCAGTATTTT.